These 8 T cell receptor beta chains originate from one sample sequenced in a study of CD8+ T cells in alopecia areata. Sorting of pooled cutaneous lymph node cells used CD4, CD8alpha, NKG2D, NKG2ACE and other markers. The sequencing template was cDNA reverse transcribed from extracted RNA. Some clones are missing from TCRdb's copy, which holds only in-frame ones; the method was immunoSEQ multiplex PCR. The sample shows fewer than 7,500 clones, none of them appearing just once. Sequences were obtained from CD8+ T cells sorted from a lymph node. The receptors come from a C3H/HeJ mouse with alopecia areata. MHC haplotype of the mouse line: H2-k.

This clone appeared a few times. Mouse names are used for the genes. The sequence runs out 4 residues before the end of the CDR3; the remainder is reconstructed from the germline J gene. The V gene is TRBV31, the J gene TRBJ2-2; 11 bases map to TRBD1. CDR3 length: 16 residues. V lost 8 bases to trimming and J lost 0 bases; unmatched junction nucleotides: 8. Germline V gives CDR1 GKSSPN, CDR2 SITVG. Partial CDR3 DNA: TGTGCCAGCAGTCCGGGACAGGGGGCAAACACCGGG. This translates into CASSPGQGANTG. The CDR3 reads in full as CASSPGQGANTGQLYF.

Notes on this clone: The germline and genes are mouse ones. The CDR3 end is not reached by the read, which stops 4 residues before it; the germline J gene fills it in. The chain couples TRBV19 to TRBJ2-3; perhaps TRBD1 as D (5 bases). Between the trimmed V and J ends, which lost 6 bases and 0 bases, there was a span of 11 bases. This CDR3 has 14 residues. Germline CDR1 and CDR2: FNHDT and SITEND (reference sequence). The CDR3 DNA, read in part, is TGTGCCAGCAAACAGGAAACTAGTGCAGAA. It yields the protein CASKQETSAE. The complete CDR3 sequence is CASKQETSAETLYF.

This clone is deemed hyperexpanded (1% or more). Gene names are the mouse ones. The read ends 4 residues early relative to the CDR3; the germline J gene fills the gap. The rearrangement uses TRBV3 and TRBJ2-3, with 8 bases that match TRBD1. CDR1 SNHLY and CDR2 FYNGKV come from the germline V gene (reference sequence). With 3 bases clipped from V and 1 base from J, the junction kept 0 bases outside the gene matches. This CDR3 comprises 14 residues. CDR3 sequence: CASSLDRGAETLYF. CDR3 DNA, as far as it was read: TGTGCCAGCAGCTTGGACAGGGGTGCAGAA.

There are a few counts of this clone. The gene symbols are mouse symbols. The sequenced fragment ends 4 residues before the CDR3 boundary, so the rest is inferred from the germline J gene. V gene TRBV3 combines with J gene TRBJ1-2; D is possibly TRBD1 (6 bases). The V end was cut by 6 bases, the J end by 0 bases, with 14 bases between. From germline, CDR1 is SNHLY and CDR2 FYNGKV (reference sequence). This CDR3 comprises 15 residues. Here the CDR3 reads CASSAHREANSDYTF. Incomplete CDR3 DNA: TGTGCCAGCAGTGCCCACAGGGAGGCAAACTCC.

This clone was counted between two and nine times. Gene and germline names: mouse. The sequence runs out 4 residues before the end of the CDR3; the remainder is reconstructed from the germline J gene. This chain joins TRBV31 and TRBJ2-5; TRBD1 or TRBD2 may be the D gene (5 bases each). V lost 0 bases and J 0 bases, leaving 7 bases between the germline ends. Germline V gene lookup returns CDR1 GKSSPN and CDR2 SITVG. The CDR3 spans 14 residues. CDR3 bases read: TGTGCCTGGAGTCTGGGGGTTAACCAAGAC. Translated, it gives CAWSLGVNQD. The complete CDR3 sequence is CAWSLGVNQDTQYF. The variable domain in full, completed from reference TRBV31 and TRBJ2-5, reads AQTIHQWPVAEIKAVGSPLSLGCTIKGKSSPNLYWYWQATGGTLQQLFYSITVGQVESVVQLNLSASRPKDDQFILSTEKLLLSHSGFYLCAWSLGVNQDTQYFGPGTRLLVL.

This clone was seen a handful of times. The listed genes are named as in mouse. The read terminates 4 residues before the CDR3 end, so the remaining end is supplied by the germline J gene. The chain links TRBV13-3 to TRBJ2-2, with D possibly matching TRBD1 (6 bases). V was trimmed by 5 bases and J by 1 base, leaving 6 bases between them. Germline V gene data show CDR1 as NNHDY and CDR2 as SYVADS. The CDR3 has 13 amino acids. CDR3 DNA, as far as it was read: TGTGCCAGCAGGGGACAAAACACCGGG. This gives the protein CASRGQNTG. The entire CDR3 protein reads CASRGQNTGQLYF.

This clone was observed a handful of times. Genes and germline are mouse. The DNA read from the CDR3 is TGTAGTTCTAGAGAGACTGGGGGGGAGGCAGAA. Translating gives CSSRETGGEAE. The complete CDR3 sequence is CSSRETGGEAETLYF. The rearrangement joins TRBV30 to TRBJ2-3, with 11 bases matching TRBD2. The CDR3 end lies 4 residues beyond the end of the read and is filled in from the germline J gene. After removal of 0 bases from V and 3 bases from J, the junction contained 2 bases not matched to a gene. This CDR3 is 15 amino acids long. CDR1 is SQVVS and CDR2 is ANEGSEA in the germline V gene.

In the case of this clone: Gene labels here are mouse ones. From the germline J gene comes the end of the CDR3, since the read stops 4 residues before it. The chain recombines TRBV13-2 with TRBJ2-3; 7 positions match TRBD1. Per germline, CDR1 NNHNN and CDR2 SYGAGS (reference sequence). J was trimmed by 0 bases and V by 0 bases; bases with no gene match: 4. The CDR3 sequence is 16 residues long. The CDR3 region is CASGDAGTVSAETLYF. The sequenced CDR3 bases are TGTGCCAGCGGTGATGCAGGGACAGTTAGTGCAGAA.